This T cell receptor beta chain stems from a study of STAT5B mutations in CD4+ large granular lymphocyte leukemia. About this clone itself: The antigen is unknown.

CDR3 length: 15 residues. Germline assignment: CDR1 SGHTA and CDR2 FQGTGA. V was clipped by 5 bases and J by 4 bases, with 14 bases between them. Healthy controls were blood donor buffy coats. Regarding the study as a whole: Main leukemic clonotypes were patient-specific, but 20% to 25% appeared at low frequency elsewhere.

Sequencing was performed with immunoSEQ multiplex PCR; in TCRdb, only in-frame clones are kept and a portion is missing. The profile covers under 55,000 clones, with 70% to 90% appearing a single time and less than 3% taken by the ten largest. V gene TRBV7-3 combines with J gene TRBJ2-2; weak D call: TRBD2 (6 bases). This receptor was taken from a human donor in good health. Material: CD4+ T cells from blood buffy coats. CDR3 nucleotide sequence: TGTGCCAGCAGCCCTTTGGGGGGTCGCACCGGGGAGCTGTTTTTT. The encoded protein is CASSPLGGRTGELFF.